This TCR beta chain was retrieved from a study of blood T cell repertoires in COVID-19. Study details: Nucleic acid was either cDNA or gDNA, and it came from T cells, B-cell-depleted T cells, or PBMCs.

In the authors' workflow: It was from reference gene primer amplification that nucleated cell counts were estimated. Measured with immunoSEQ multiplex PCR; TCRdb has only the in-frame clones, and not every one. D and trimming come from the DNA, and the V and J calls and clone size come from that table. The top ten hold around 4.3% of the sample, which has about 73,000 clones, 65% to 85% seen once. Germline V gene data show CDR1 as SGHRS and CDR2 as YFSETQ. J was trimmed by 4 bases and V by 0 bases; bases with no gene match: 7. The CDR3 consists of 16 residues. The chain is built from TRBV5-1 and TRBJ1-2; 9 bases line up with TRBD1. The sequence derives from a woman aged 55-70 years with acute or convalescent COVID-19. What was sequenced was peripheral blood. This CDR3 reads CASSLGGTGLSYGYTF. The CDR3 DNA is TGCGCCAGCAGCTTGGGCGGGACAGGGCTCTCCTATGGCTACACCTTC.